These T cell receptor beta chains were read from a single sample in a study of blood T cells in healthy people across ages. TCRdb called the 5' RACE reads again in MiXCR, with one record for every CDR3 protein. The data hold roughly 570,000 distinct CDR3 sequences, with approximately 25% observed a single time. Sequencing was done on a sample of blood. Every receptor here comes from a woman between 70 and 85 years old in good health. CDR3s include the opening cysteine and the closing phenylalanine or tryptophan. A D gene is named only where the DNA matches it firmly. The listing skips clone size in some rows; elsewhere it reads once, few, many or a size class.

d_gene: TRBD2
v_gene: TRBV20-1
j_gene: TRBJ2-2
abundance: few
CDR3aa: CSANWDGGTGELFF
CDR3nt: TGCAGTGCGAATTGGGACGGGGGGACCGGGGAGCTGTTTTTT

d_gene: .
v_gene: TRBV7-9
j_gene: TRBJ2-5
abundance: .
CDR3aa: CAGSPSRDQETQYF
CDR3nt: TGTGCCGGCAGCCCATCGAGGGACCAAGAGACCCAGTACTTC

d_gene: TRBD2
v_gene: TRBV7-2
j_gene: TRBJ2-1
abundance: .
CDR3aa: CASSLVALAGGQTGFF
CDR3nt: TGTGCCAGCAGCTTAGTGGCTCTAGCGGGGGGGCAGACGGGGTTCTTC

d_gene: TRBD1
v_gene: TRBV5-1
j_gene: TRBJ2-1
abundance: many
CDR3aa: CASSLEGAAGQQFF
CDR3nt: TGCGCCAGCAGCTTGGAGGGGGCGGCAGGACAGCAGTTCTTC

d_gene: .
v_gene: TRBV6-5
j_gene: TRBJ2-5
abundance: few
CDR3aa: CASSYSVSETRYF
CDR3nt: TGTGCCAGCAGTTACTCGGTGTCGGAGACCCGGTACTTC

d_gene: .
v_gene: TRBV25-1
j_gene: TRBJ1-4
abundance: many
CDR3aa: CASSELGKLFF
CDR3nt: TGTGCCAGCAGTGAATTAGGAAAACTGTTTTTT

d_gene: .
v_gene: TRBV7-8
j_gene: TRBJ1-1
abundance: .
CDR3aa: CASRLYMNTEAFF
CDR3nt: TGTGCCAGCAGATTATATATGAACACTGAAGCTTTCTTT

d_gene: .
v_gene: TRBV5-1
j_gene: TRBJ1-1
abundance: few
CDR3aa: CASSFTGSITEAFF
CDR3nt: TGCGCCAGCAGCTTTACAGGGTCGATCACTGAAGCTTTCTTT

d_gene: TRBD1
v_gene: TRBV7-2
j_gene: TRBJ2-2
abundance: few
CDR3aa: CASSSRDRGSGELFF
CDR3nt: TGTGCCAGCAGCTCGCGGGACAGGGGGTCCGGGGAGCTGTTTTTT

d_gene: TRBD1
v_gene: TRBV9
j_gene: TRBJ2-1
abundance: .
CDR3aa: CASSVQGAMYNEQFF
CDR3nt: TGTGCCAGCAGCGTACAGGGGGCAATGTACAATGAGCAGTTCTTC

d_gene: .
v_gene: TRBV7-3
j_gene: TRBJ2-7
abundance: few
CDR3aa: CASSAPGSGEQYF
CDR3nt: TGTGCCAGCAGCGCACCGGGGTCCGGCGAGCAGTACTTC

d_gene: TRBD1
v_gene: TRBV27
j_gene: TRBJ2-7
abundance: .
CDR3aa: CASRPQGASEQYF
CDR3nt: TGTGCCAGCAGGCCACAGGGGGCGAGTGAGCAGTACTTC

d_gene: TRBD1
v_gene: TRBV2
j_gene: TRBJ1-2
abundance: .
CDR3aa: CASSLTRQGTSYGYTF
CDR3nt: TGTGCCAGCAGTCTCACCCGACAGGGGACAAGCTATGGCTACACCTTC

d_gene: .
v_gene: TRBV6-6
j_gene: TRBJ1-1
abundance: .
CDR3aa: CASIQGGTEAFF
CDR3nt: TGTGCCAGCATTCAAGGGGGGACTGAAGCTTTCTTT

d_gene: .
v_gene: TRBV6-2/TRBV6-3
j_gene: TRBJ1-5
abundance: .
CDR3aa: CASSYSAGRRNQPQHF
CDR3nt: TGTGCCAGCAGTTACTCGGCAGGGCGGCGCAATCAGCCCCAGCATTTT

d_gene: .
v_gene: TRBV4-3
j_gene: TRBJ1-2
abundance: few
CDR3aa: CASSQENERGYGYTF
CDR3nt: TGCGCCAGCAGCCAAGAAAACGAAAGGGGCTATGGCTACACCTTC

d_gene: .
v_gene: TRBV5-5
j_gene: TRBJ1-6
abundance: many
CDR3aa: CASTPGSFSYNSPLHF
CDR3nt: TGTGCCAGCACCCCAGGGTCCTTCTCCTATAATTCACCCCTCCACTTT

d_gene: TRBD1
v_gene: TRBV29-1
j_gene: TRBJ2-7
abundance: .
CDR3aa: CSVALDRYDEQYF
CDR3nt: TGCAGCGTCGCCTTGGACAGGTATGACGAGCAGTACTTC

d_gene: .
v_gene: TRBV4-1
j_gene: TRBJ2-3
abundance: few
CDR3aa: CASSQERALGTDTQYF
CDR3nt: TGCGCCAGCAGCCAAGAAAGGGCCTTAGGCACAGATACGCAGTATTTT

d_gene: .
v_gene: TRBV5-1
j_gene: TRBJ2-5
abundance: .
CDR3aa: CASSLVGLEETQYF
CDR3nt: TGCGCCAGCAGCTTGGTGGGGTTGGAAGAGACCCAGTACTTC